The 18 T cell receptor beta chains reported below all come from one sample, sequenced in a study of beta chain features in type 1 diabetes (dated by TCRdb to 2017 to 2018). Study-level results and caveats: Type 1 diabetes patients showed a moderate but significant shortening of TCRB CDR3 length in all four CD4+ subsets.

Their recognized antigens are unknown. Library generation was performed with the immunoSEQ multiplex PCR assay. The High Capacity cDNA Reverse Transcription Kit was used to reverse transcribe all of the isolated RNA, meaning that expressed TCRB transcripts were what got sequenced. The clones in this table, taken by TCRdb from immuneACCESS, are in-frame only. Not every clone is retained; where verified, under half of the shortfall comes from an unresolved V gene, and the cause of the rest is unknown. The sample table contains over 600,000 clones; only one count was recorded for over 10% of them. The ten biggest clones cover around 0.12% of the sample. The sample was naive CD4+ T cells from blood. Taken with the paper, the label for cell subset or site translates to: true naive CD4+ T cells. The receptor source for this set is a man aged 30-40 years with type 1 diabetes.

This chain connects TRBV7-2 to TRBJ2-2, with D tentatively TRBD1 (7 bases). The CDR3 extends over 16 amino acids. V was shortened by 0 bases and J by 3 bases, with 11 bases between the two germline ends. Per germline, CDR1 SGHTA and CDR2 FQGNSA. The CDR3 spells CASSLASRGDTGELFF. CDR3 bases: TGTGCCAGCAGCTTAGCTAGCAGGGGGGACACCGGGGAGCTGTTTTTT.

In this sample, this clone turned up a few times. The chain couples TRBV15 to TRBJ1-6; D might be TRBD1 (5 bases). V was trimmed by 6 bases and J by 10 bases, leaving 19 bases between them. Germline V lookup: CDR1 LNHNV, CDR2 YYDKDF (reference sequence). The CDR3 length is 15 residues. The DNA of the CDR3 is TGTGCCACCAGTACCTTCACAGGTCTGAGGTCACCCCTCCACTTT. It encodes CATSTFTGLRSPLHF. Full variable domain (remainder filled in from reference TRBV15 and TRBJ1-6): DAMVIQNPRYQVTQFGKPVTLSCSQTLNHNVMYWYQQKSSQAPKLLFHYYDKDFNNEADTPDNFQSRRPNTSFCFLDIRSPGLGDTAMYLCATSTFTGLRSPLHFGNGTRLTVT.

The table lists this clone with a few counts. V gene TRBV7-9 combines with J gene TRBJ2-6, with 8 bases lining up with TRBD1. The J segment lost 4 bases and the V segment lost 5 bases, leaving 13 bases of the junction unmatched. The CDR3 has 18 residues. Germline V CDR1 and CDR2: SEHNR, FQNEAQ (reference sequence). DNA of the CDR3: TGTGCCAGCAGCCGCAGGGGACAGGCGCTTTCCGGGGCCAACGTCCTGACTTTC. The encoded protein is CASSRRGQALSGANVLTF.

The gene calls are TRBV15 and TRBJ1-3, with D tentatively TRBD1 (5 bases). V was trimmed by 3 bases and J by 6 bases, leaving 12 bases between them. This CDR3 spans 14 amino acids. CDR1 and CDR2 (germline): LNHNV, YYDKDF (reference sequence). The CDR3: CATSRQTEKNTIYF. CDR3 nucleotide sequence: TGTGCCACCAGCAGGCAGACAGAAAAAAACACCATATATTTT.

This clone was seen a few times. This rearrangement joins TRBV9 to TRBJ2-7; 7 bases align to TRBD2. The junction had 10 bases not matched to a gene; V was cut back by 4 bases and J by 3 bases. CDR1 and CDR2 (germline): SGDLS, YYNGEE. This CDR3 comprises 15 residues. Here the CDR3 DNA reads TGTGCCAGCAGCACACCCCCTTGGGGGGGCTACGAGCAGTACTTC. Translated: CASSTPPWGGYEQYF.

V gene TRBV20-1 combines with J gene TRBJ2-5, with a possible D match to TRBD2 (5 bases). The ends were cut back, 7 bases at V and 2 bases at J, with 8 bases in the middle. Germline CDR1 and CDR2: DFQATT and SNEGSKA (reference sequence). This CDR3 has 11 residues. CDR3 DNA sequence: TGCAGTGTGAGCGGACAAGAGACCCAGTACTTC. Its protein is CSVSGQETQYF.

This clone was recorded a few times. The DNA of the CDR3 is TGTGCCATCAGTCCCGGGGTAGCGGGGGCAGAAGATACGCAGTATTTT. It encodes CAISPGVAGAEDTQYF. The V call is TRBV10-3, the J call TRBJ2-3, with 9 positions matching TRBD2. The length of the CDR3 is 16 residues. Germline CDR1 reads ENHRY; CDR2 reads SYGVKD. Trimming cost V 5 bases and J 5 bases; bases outside gene matches: 11.

This chain joins TRBV4-3 and TRBJ1-3, with 8 bases matching TRBD1. The CDR3 is 14 residues long. J gave up 8 bases and V 1 base, and 4 bases lay outside the gene matches. Germline V lookup: CDR1 LGHNA, CDR2 YSLEER. CDR3 nucleotides: TGCGCCAGCAGCCAAGGGACAGGGCTAGACACCATATATTTT. This sequence encodes CASSQGTGLDTIYF.

V usage is TRBV4-2 and J usage is TRBJ1-1, with D uncertain. Germline CDR1 LGHNA, CDR2 YNFKEQ. The V end was cut by 1 base, the J end by 1 base, with 10 bases between. This CDR3 is 15 amino acids long. The CDR3 loop is CASSQGAARNTEAFF. Here the CDR3 DNA reads TGTGCCAGCAGCCAAGGGGCAGCGAGGAACACTGAAGCTTTCTTT.

The V call is TRBV2, the J call TRBJ1-1; D remains ambiguous. This CDR3 comprises 13 residues. Per the germline V gene, CDR1 is SNHLY and CDR2 is FYNNEI. V lost 3 bases and J 5 bases, leaving 10 bases between the germline ends. CDR3 DNA: TGTGCCAGCAGTGAGACGGTTGGGACTGAAGCTTTCTTT. Protein: CASSETVGTEAFF.

This chain joins TRBV11-2 and TRBJ2-1; D possibly corresponds to TRBD2 (7 bases). This CDR3 spans 16 amino acids. CDR1 is SGHAT and CDR2 is FQNNGV in the germline V gene. The germline V and J ends were trimmed by 6 bases and 8 bases, with 23 bases remaining between them. CDR3 DNA: TGTGCCAGCAGTATCGCGGGGGCCTCCTTCGGCGATGAGCAGTTCTTC. It yields the protein CASSIAGASFGDEQFF.

This clone was detected a few times. The rearrangement links TRBV6-6 to TRBJ2-7; D unclear. Germline-derived CDR1 and CDR2 are MNHNY and SVGAGI (reference sequence). V lost 1 base, J lost 7 bases, and 5 bases lay in between. This CDR3 is 11 amino acids long. Written as DNA, the CDR3 is TGTGCCAGCAGTTACTGGGCGGAGCAGTACTTC. Amino acids: CASSYWAEQYF.

The gene calls are TRBV2 and TRBJ1-4; 7 bases align to TRBD1. Germline V CDR1 and CDR2: SNHLY, FYNNEI. The CDR3 spans 14 residues. The junction had 2 bases not matched to a gene; V was cut back by 3 bases and J by 4 bases. This chain's CDR3 is CASSEGQNNEKLFF. The CDR3, as DNA: TGTGCCAGCAGTGAGGGACAGAATAATGAAAAACTGTTTTTT.

The J gene is TRBJ1-6, the V gene TRBV7-2; no definite D call. The V end lost 5 bases, the J end lost 8 bases, and 4 bases lay between the germline ends. The V gene's germline CDR1 is SGHTA and CDR2 FQGNSA. There are 11 residues in the CDR3. The CDR3 loop reads CASSRDSPLHF. DNA for the CDR3: TGTGCCAGCAGCCGAGATTCACCCCTCCACTTT.

In the case of this clone: The sample contains more than one DNA sequence encoding this CDR3. The CDR3 spells CASSIRAGELFF. CDR3 bases: TGTGCCAGTAGTATAAGGGCCGGGGAGCTGTTTTTT. The chain links TRBV19 to TRBJ2-2; D not certain. Germline CDR1 and CDR2: LNHDA and SQIVND (reference sequence). The CDR3 has 12 residues. V dropped 2 bases and J dropped 6 bases, with 4 bases sitting between them.

The J gene is TRBJ2-1, the V gene TRBV7-2; D is unclear. CDR3 length: 12 residues. V lost 4 bases and J 5 bases, leaving 6 bases between the germline ends. CDR1 is SGHTA and CDR2 is FQGNSA in the germline V gene. DNA for the CDR3: TGTGCCAGCAGCTCCATCAACAATGAGCAGTTCTTC. Translated, it gives CASSSINNEQFF.

This clone was recorded a few times. The genes are TRBV29-1 and TRBJ2-5; a weak D match, TRBD2 (7 bases). CDR3 length equals 14 residues. Per germline, CDR1 SQVTM and CDR2 ANQGSEA. V lost 2 bases, J lost 5 bases, and 15 bases lay in between. The CDR3 loop is CSVETQGRGETQYF. CDR3 DNA sequence: TGCAGCGTTGAAACCCAGGGGAGGGGGGAGACCCAGTACTTC.

The J gene is TRBJ1-5, the V gene TRBV29-1; no reliable D call. V lost 4 bases and J lost 6, with 16 bases in between. Germline V gene sequence: CDR1 SQVTM, CDR2 ANQGSEA. The CDR3 has 14 amino acids. The chain's CDR3 is CSVAKEGLGQPQHF. DNA for the CDR3: TGCAGCGTTGCAAAGGAGGGTTTGGGTCAGCCCCAGCATTTT.